What follows are 13 T cell receptor beta chains derived from one specimen sequenced in a study of cytomegalovirus exposure and HLA in healthy donors. PCR was performed using 60 Vbeta and 13 Jbeta primers. Generated by immunoSEQ multiplex PCR, the TCRdb table keeps only in-frame clones and is missing some. This table holds about 200,000 clones, 75% to 80% found once. Source material: PBMCs. The receptors were gathered from a woman aged 25 to 39 in good health and CMV-seropositive.

The chain recombines TRBV9 with TRBJ2-2; 9 bases line up with TRBD1. Germline loops: CDR1 SGDLS, CDR2 YYNGEE. The V gene end was trimmed by 3 bases and the J gene end by 3 bases; junction bases not matched to a gene: 6. The CDR3 is 16 amino acids. The CDR3 region has the DNA TGTGCCAGCAGCGGACAGGGGGTAATCGACACCGGGGAGCTGTTTTTT. It translates to CASSGQGVIDTGELFF. Full variable domain (rest looked up from reference TRBV9 and TRBJ2-2): DSGVTQTPKHLITATGQRVTLRCSPRSGDLSVYWYQQSLDQGLQFLIQYYNGEERAKGNILERFSAQQFPDLHSELNLSSLELGDSALYFCASSGQGVIDTGELFFGEGSRLTVL.

V and J are TRBV7-9 and TRBJ1-1; possibly TRBD1 for D (6 bases). In germline, CDR1 is SEHNR, CDR2 FQNEAQ (reference sequence). The CDR3 runs to 13 residues. The V and J ends lost 5 bases and 6 bases respectively, with 13 bases between them. The CDR3 here is CASSQTGYPEAFF. The DNA for the CDR3 is TGTGCCAGCAGCCAAACAGGGTATCCTGAAGCTTTCTTT.

V gene TRBV10-3 combines with J gene TRBJ1-3, with D unclear. This CDR3 is 14 amino acids long. The V end lost 1 base, the J end lost 4 bases, and 8 bases lay between the germline ends. Germline loops: CDR1 ENHRY, CDR2 SYGVKD. CDR3 DNA sequence: TGTGCCATCAGTGAGTTGGAGCGAGGAAACACCATATATTTT. Its translation is CAISELERGNTIYF.

V is TRBV7-3 and J is TRBJ2-2; D is unresolved. In germline, CDR1 is SGHTA, CDR2 FQGTGA. The CDR3 length is 14 residues. V lost 4 bases, J lost 0 bases, and 6 bases lay in between. The CDR3 reads CASSSTPNTGELFF. The CDR3 DNA is TGTGCCAGCAGCTCCACACCGAACACCGGGGAGCTGTTTTTT.

V gene TRBV6-5 combines with J gene TRBJ1-5; the D gene is possibly TRBD1 (6 bases). V lost 7 bases, J lost 9 bases, and 16 bases lay in between. CDR1 and CDR2 from the germline V gene are MNHEY and SVGAGI. The CDR3 contains 13 residues. The CDR3 sequence is CASTPGDGWPQHF. The CDR3 nucleotides read TGTGCCAGCACCCCAGGGGACGGATGGCCCCAGCATTTT.

The rearrangement uses TRBV7-8 and TRBJ2-5, with D tentatively TRBD2 (6 bases). Deletions cut 5 bases from V and 3 bases from J, with 10 bases between. This CDR3 has 13 residues. Germline CDR1 reads SGHVS; CDR2 reads FQNEAQ. The CDR3 spells CASSVRGKETQYF. In DNA form, the CDR3 reads TGTGCCAGCAGCGTACGGGGGAAAGAGACCCAGTACTTC.

V usage is TRBV5-8 and J usage is TRBJ1-6; a possible D gene is TRBD1 (6 bases). This CDR3 is 15 amino acids long. With 4 bases removed from V and 8 bases from J, the gap between germline ends came to 16 bases. The germline V gene encodes CDR1 SGHTS and CDR2 YDEGEE. CDR3 loop: CASSRSRGLDSPLHF. Written as DNA, the CDR3 is TGTGCCAGCAGCCGGAGCAGGGGTTTGGATTCACCCCTCCACTTT.

This chain uses TRBV29-1 with TRBJ2-1; 9 nucleotides align to TRBD2. This CDR3 has 13 amino acids. Germline lookup yields CDR1 SQVTM and CDR2 ANQGSEA. CDR3 region: CSAGGTVYNEQFF. The CDR3 nucleotides are TGCAGTGCGGGGGGGACTGTCTACAATGAGCAGTTCTTC.

V usage is TRBV9 and J usage is TRBJ2-7; maybe TRBD1 (6 bases). The germline V gene encodes CDR1 SGDLS and CDR2 YYNGEE. There are 15 residues in the CDR3. Trimming cost V 3 bases and J 0 bases, with 13 bases left between them. This CDR3 reads CASSEGQSSSYEQYF. The CDR3 bases are TGTGCCAGCAGCGAGGGACAATCGTCCTCCTACGAGCAGTACTTC.

This clone was picked up a small number of times. The chain uses TRBV19 and TRBJ1-5; 7 positions agree with TRBD1. The V and J ends lost 2 bases and 4 bases, in that order; junction bases with no gene match: 2. Looked up from germline, CDR1 is LNHDA and CDR2 is SQIVND (reference sequence). This CDR3 is 14 amino acids long. CDR3 sequence (DNA): TGTGCCAGTAGTATAAGACAGGGTAATCAGCCCCAGCATTTT. Translated, it gives CASSIRQGNQPQHF.

V usage is TRBV6-1 and J usage is TRBJ2-2; a weak D match, TRBD1 (5 bases). Trimming pared 6 bases from V and 6 bases from J, leaving 14 bases between. Germline V gene sequence: CDR1 MNHNS, CDR2 SASEGT. The CDR3 totals 14 residues. The CDR3 DNA reads as TGTGCCAGCAGATCTGCAGGGATTCCCGGGGAGCTGTTTTTT. Protein: CASRSAGIPGELFF.

The J gene is TRBJ2-1, the V gene TRBV10-1; D is possibly TRBD2 (6 bases). V dropped 10 bases and J dropped 12 bases, with 22 bases sitting between them. The CDR3 is made up of 13 amino acids. CDR1 and CDR2 (germline): WNHNN, SYGVQD (reference sequence). Here the CDR3 reads CATRSGTPNGQFF. The DNA of the CDR3 is TGCGCCACCAGATCCGGGACTCCTAACGGGCAGTTCTTC.

This chain connects TRBV5-1 to TRBJ2-1, with D perhaps matching TRBD1 (5 bases). Trimming left V 0 bases short and J 6 bases short, with 13 bases between. From germline, CDR1 is SGHRS and CDR2 YFSETQ. The CDR3 has 15 amino acids. CDR3 protein: CASSLDRLGPNEQFF. The CDR3 nucleotides are TGCGCCAGCAGCTTGGACAGGCTCGGTCCCAATGAGCAGTTCTTC.